This T cell receptor beta chain was captured by sequencing in a study of T cell repertoires in cytomegalovirus infection. Across the whole study: Public TCR beta signatures marked donors with CMV infection and the matching HLA. General study findings and limits: People with CMV and the relevant HLA were identified by cumulative public TCR beta family frequency. The ex vivo response was dominated by HLA-C-restricted CMV-specific TCR beta clonotypes.

Only a few counts were recorded for this clonotype. Its specificity is not known. The CDR3 has 15 residues. Trimming left V 1 base short and J 1 base short, with 9 bases between. The germline V gene encodes CDR1 SGHTA and CDR2 FQGNSA. TCRdb analysed the reads with MiXCR anew, one entry per CDR3 protein. Here the sample spans around 330,000 distinct CDR3 sequences, roughly a sixth being singletons. The specimen sequenced was PBMCs. The chain recombines TRBV7-2 with TRBJ2-3; D possibly corresponds to TRBD2 (5 bases). The sequence came from a human donor in good health (CMV status not recorded). Some clones in this sample may be carry-over from other donors' samples. The CDR3 DNA is TGTGCCAGCAGCTTAGGGGGAGTGGGCACAGATACGCAGTATTTT. This codes for CASSLGGVGTDTQYF.